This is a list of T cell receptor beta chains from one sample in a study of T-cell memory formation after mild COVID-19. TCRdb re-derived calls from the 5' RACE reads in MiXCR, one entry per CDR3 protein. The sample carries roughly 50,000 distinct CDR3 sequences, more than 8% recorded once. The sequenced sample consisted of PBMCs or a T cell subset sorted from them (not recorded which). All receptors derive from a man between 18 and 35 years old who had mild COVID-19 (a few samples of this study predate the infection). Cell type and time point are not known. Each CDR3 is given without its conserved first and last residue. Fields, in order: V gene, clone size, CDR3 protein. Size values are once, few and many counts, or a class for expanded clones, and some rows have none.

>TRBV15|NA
ATSRVSGGYQPQH
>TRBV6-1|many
ASSEYWRKAASGNTIY
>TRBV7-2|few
ASSPIRGSNQPQH
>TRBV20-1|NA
SARAGGGRRANYGYT
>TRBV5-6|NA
ASSRRTGAGETQY
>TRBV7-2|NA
ASSLVLAGSSYNEQF
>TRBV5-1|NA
ASSGTRKSYEQY
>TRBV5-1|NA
ASSLLASGGDTQY
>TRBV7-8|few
ASSYVRGGGYEQY
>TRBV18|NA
ASSPMGPNEYNSPLH
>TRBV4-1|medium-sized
ASSGDGFREADTQY
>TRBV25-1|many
ASSEWSEFTDTQY
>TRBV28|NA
ASSGGTDNQPQH
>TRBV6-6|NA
ASSYSIAQINTGELF
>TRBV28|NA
ASRRGGAQPQH
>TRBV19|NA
ASTLGSGANVLT
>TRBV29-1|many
SAGTDYEQY
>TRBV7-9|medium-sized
ASSPRWGLSTDTQY
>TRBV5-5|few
ASSLGPATYNEQF
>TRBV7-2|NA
ASSLGSAGGNEKLF
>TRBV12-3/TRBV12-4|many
ASSLTPPGYGYT
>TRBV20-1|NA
SARYETQY
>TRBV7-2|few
ASSLLAGKDTQY
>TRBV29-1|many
SAGGQGANTIY
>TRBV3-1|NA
ASSQGLEETQY
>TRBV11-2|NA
ASSIELALETQY
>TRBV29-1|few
SVSPASGGVADTQY
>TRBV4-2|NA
ASSQRQGSTDTQY
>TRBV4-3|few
ASSQDGTRGNTIY
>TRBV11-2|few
ASSSSGGSNEQF
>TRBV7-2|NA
ASSSYRGETQY
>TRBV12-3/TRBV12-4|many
ATQPDTGELF
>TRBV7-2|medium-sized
ASSSTGQGSFEY
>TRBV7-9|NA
ASTDTRGNTEAF
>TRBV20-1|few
SARDRGGYNEQF
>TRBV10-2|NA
ASSERAGPYEQY
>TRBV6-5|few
ASSYSPSGSYEQY
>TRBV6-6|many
ASTQGSSYEQY
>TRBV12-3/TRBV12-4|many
ASSRDVQEQY
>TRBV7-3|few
ASSLGGDEQF
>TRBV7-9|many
ASSLTGRLLETQY
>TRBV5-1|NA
ASSAQASGARDTQY
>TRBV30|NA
AWSRGGPNYGYT
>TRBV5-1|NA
ASSLGPTGSPLH
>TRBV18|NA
ASSSWTIPEAF
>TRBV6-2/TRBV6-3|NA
ASSYVGIQETQY
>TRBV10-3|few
AISESSRGNEKLF
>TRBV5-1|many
ASSQGRDQETQY
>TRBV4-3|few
ASSQVGARADTQY
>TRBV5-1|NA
ASSFRSTSNTGELF
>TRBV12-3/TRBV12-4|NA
ASSLGHTLTSEAF
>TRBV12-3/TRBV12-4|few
ASIDRTNTGELF
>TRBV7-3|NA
ASSSQTALGEQF
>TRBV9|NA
ASSGPGGTDTQY
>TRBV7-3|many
ASSQPKGQGTGELF
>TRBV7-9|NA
ASSQRPLGGYT